This T cell receptor beta chain appears in the sequencing data of a study of T cells in Graves' hyperthyroidism and ophthalmopathy. Study-level background: Before any treatment, at initial diagnosis, peripheral blood was collected. Study findings and constraints: The model's output predicted ophthalmopathy at a median of 6.5 months prior to onset.

RNA transcripts provided the source from which TCR beta CDR3 regions were amplified. Initially, a first-round RT-PCR of the TCR CDR3 employed the HTBI primer set. TCRdb reanalysed the multiplex PCR reads using MiXCR and keeps one entry per CDR3 protein. The sample lists about 700,000 distinct CDR3 sequences, 11% to 15% seen once, with roughly a tenth in the top ten. This CDR3 is built from 15 residues. CDR1 and CDR2 (germline): SGHAT, FQNNGV. Unmatched junction bases numbered 5, after V lost 5 bases and J lost 4 bases. Note on this clonotype: Its antigen is unknown. This clone may be a read error of a much larger clone one base away. As the CDR3 is not closed by the conserved phenylalanine or tryptophan, this likely results from a read error.

What was sequenced was blood. The gene calls are TRBV11-2 and TRBJ2-1; 10 nucleotides line up with TRBD2. The receptor comes from a woman under 30 with Graves' hyperthyroidism. CDR3 loop: CASSHLAGVYNEQFL. CDR3 DNA sequence: TGTGCCAGCAGCCACCTAGCGGGAGTATACAATGAGCAGTTCCTC.